A single sample is the source of the 20 T cell receptor beta chains below, sequenced in a study of spatial heterogeneity in lung cancer (dated 2019 in TCRdb). The receptor library was made with 5' RACE. The sequencing machine was a NextSeq 500. TCRdb reanalyzed the raw reads on its own, using fastp at Q25 for trimming and MiXCR for clone calling, and kept in-frame beta chains. All rows with the same CDR3 protein become a single entry with the most common DNA and genes. The sample table lists 42,000 or so distinct CDR3 sequences, roughly a tenth of them with a count of one. The ten largest clones take up more than 15% of the sample. In light of the paper, this sample's time point label describes: blood at routine non-recurrence follow-up after resection. The sequencing used PBMCs, collected at follow-up. All receptors come from a female donor with early-stage non-small cell lung cancer.

This clonotype occurred many times. The genes are TRBV11-2 and TRBJ2-7; either TRBD1 or TRBD2 may supply D (5 bases each). Per the germline V gene, CDR1 is SGHAT and CDR2 is FQNNGV. The CDR3 extends over 17 amino acids. The V and J ends lost 5 bases and 3 bases respectively, with 23 bases between them. The CDR3 coding sequence is TGTGCCAGCAGCAATCCGGGACGCGGCTCCTTTGGCTACGAGCAGTACTTC. It translates to CASSNPGRGSFGYEQYF.

This clonotype was observed a few times. The CDR3 DNA reads TGTGCCAGCAGTTTAGTCCGCAGGGGCACGGACATTCAGTACTTC. It codes for CASSLVRRGTDIQYF. The V gene is TRBV12-3 or TRBV12-4, the J gene TRBJ2-4; TRBD1 is a possible D gene (6 bases). The ends were cut back, 1 base at V and 8 bases at J, with 15 bases in the middle. The CDR3 runs to 15 residues.

This clonotype was counted ten times or more. The chain uses TRBV7-9 and TRBJ2-7; a possible D gene is TRBD2 (5 bases). With 5 bases removed from V and 1 base from J, the gap between germline ends came to 9 bases. The CDR3 has 13 amino acids. CDR1 and CDR2 (germline): SEHNR, FQNEAQ (reference sequence). The CDR3 region is CASSPSGSYEQYV. The CDR3 DNA follows: TGTGCCAGCAGCCCCTCGGGGTCCTACGAGCAGTACGTC.

This clonotype has ten or more counts. V is TRBV3-1 and J is TRBJ2-2, with 9 bases lining up with TRBD2. V lost 0 bases to trimming and J lost 5 bases; unmatched junction nucleotides: 7. Germline lookup yields CDR1 LGHDT and CDR2 YNNKEL (reference sequence). The CDR3 contains 17 residues. The CDR3 DNA reads TGTGCCAGCAGCCAAGATTGGCTAGCGGGGCGTACCGGGGAGCTGTTTTTT. This translates into CASSQDWLAGRTGELFF.

This clonotype was counted at least ten times. This rearrangement joins TRBV24-1 to TRBJ2-3; possibly TRBD1 for D (5 bases). The CDR3 covers 13 residues. V lost 9 bases and J lost 6, with 15 bases in between. CDR1 KGHDR and CDR2 SFDVKD come from the germline V gene. This chain's CDR3 is CATSGAWRDTQYF. The CDR3, as DNA: TGTGCCACCTCTGGGGCCTGGCGGGATACGCAGTATTTT.

This clonotype was detected a few times. This chain uses TRBV5-1 with TRBJ2-4; 14 nucleotides line up with TRBD2. The CDR3 has 18 residues. In germline, CDR1 is SGHRS, CDR2 YFSETQ. Trimming removed 4 bases from V and 0 bases from J; junction bases left unmatched: 6. The CDR3 loop is CASSHGLAGGVAKNIQYF. The CDR3 DNA sequence: TGCGCCAGCAGCCACGGACTAGCGGGGGGCGTAGCCAAAAACATTCAGTACTTC. Based on the CDR3 plus reference TRBV5-1 and TRBJ2-4, the full variable domain is KAGVTQTPRYLIKTRGQQVTLSCSPISGHRSVSWYQQTPGQGLQFLFEYFSETQRNKGNFPGRFSGRQFSNSRSEMNVSTLELGDSALYLCASSHGLAGGVAKNIQYFGAGTRLSVL.

This clonotype occurred a few times. This chain uses TRBV5-4 with TRBJ2-7; 9 positions match TRBD2. V shed 4 bases, J shed 3 bases, and the junction held 5 bases outside the gene matches. Germline CDR1 SGHNT, CDR2 YYREEE (reference sequence). The length of the CDR3 is 14 residues. CDR3 nucleotide sequence: TGTGCCAGCAGCGGGGCTAGCGGGGACTACGAGCAGTACTTC. It yields the protein CASSGASGDYEQYF.

This clonotype was seen ten or more times. The chain couples TRBV3-1 to TRBJ2-3; 7 bases are shared with TRBD2. The CDR3 sequence is 15 residues long. V was pared by 1 base and J by 0 bases, with 1 base of the junction left unmatched. Germline assignment: CDR1 LGHDT and CDR2 YNNKEL (reference sequence). The CDR3 DNA reads as TGTGCCAGCAGCCAAGCTAGCGGAAGCACAGATACGCAGTATTTT. Amino acids: CASSQASGSTDTQYF.

In its sample, this clonotype was seen many times. V gene TRBV20-1 combines with J gene TRBJ1-1; D is undetermined. Trimming removed 1 base at V and 3 bases at J, with 9 bases between. Germline CDR1 is DFQATT and CDR2 is SNEGSKA (reference sequence). This CDR3 contains 13 residues. CDR3 bases: TGCAGTGCTAGAGGCCAAATGGACACTGAAGCTTTCTTT. This codes for CSARGQMDTEAFF.

About this clonotype itself: A read error is possible here, since a much larger clone lies one base away. The chain combines TRBV5-1 with TRBJ2-3, with a tentative D call TRBD1 (6 bases). CDR1 and CDR2 (germline): SGHRS, YFSETQ. V was cut by 0 bases and J by 5 bases, with 16 bases left in between. This CDR3 contains 16 residues. The CDR3 DNA reads TGCGCCAGCAGCTTGGGAAGGACAGACCTGGTAGATACGCAGTATTTT. Its protein product is CASSLGRTDLVDTQYF.

This chain uses TRBV5-5 with TRBJ1-1; D gene unclear. The CDR3 consists of 17 residues. Germline V gives CDR1 SGHKS, CDR2 YYEKEE (reference sequence). V was cut by 4 bases and J by 1 base, with 20 bases left in between. The DNA for the CDR3 is TGTGCCAGCAGCCCTGACTGGGTTGGCAGCTGGAACACTGAAGCTTTCTTT. Translation gives CASSPDWVGSWNTEAFF.

This clonotype was counted many times. The genes are TRBV9 and TRBJ1-1, with unresolved D. Trimming cost V 1 base and J 5 bases, with 9 bases left between them. Germline loops: CDR1 SGDLS, CDR2 YYNGEE. The CDR3 consists of 13 residues. The CDR3 is CASSVSRRTEAFF. CDR3 sequence (DNA): TGTGCCAGCAGCGTAAGCCGAAGGACTGAAGCTTTCTTT.

This clonotype showed up many times. J is TRBJ2-1 and V is TRBV29-1; D gene uncertain. Trimming left V 5 bases short and J 8 bases short, with 13 bases between. Germline V lookup: CDR1 SQVTM, CDR2 ANQGSEA. There are 12 residues in the CDR3. The CDR3: CSVPWGTYEQFF. Written as DNA, the CDR3 is TGCAGCGTTCCCTGGGGAACCTATGAGCAGTTCTTC.

This clonotype has more than one count but fewer than ten. The chain combines TRBV28 with TRBJ2-5, with 7 bases that match TRBD2. Per the germline V gene, CDR1 is MDHEN and CDR2 is SYDVKM. This CDR3 has 14 residues. The V gene end was trimmed by 4 bases and the J gene end by 4 bases; junction bases not matched to a gene: 6. The CDR3 protein is CASSWLGGGETQYF. The CDR3 DNA reads TGTGCCAGCAGTTGGTTGGGGGGGGGAGAGACCCAGTACTTC.

V gene TRBV5-5 combines with J gene TRBJ1-2; D unresolved. V was cut by 0 bases and J by 7 bases, with 4 bases left in between. Germline V gene data show CDR1 as SGHKS and CDR2 as YYEKEE (reference sequence). The CDR3 covers 11 residues. The CDR3 region is CASSLDFGYTF. The CDR3 DNA sequence: TGTGCCAGCAGCTTGGATTTTGGCTACACCTTC.

The chain joins TRBV2 to TRBJ2-3; D uncertain. Trimming took 5 bases from V and 0 from J, leaving 15 bases between them. Germline assignment: CDR1 SNHLY and CDR2 FYNNEI. The CDR3 length is 16 residues. The CDR3 region is CASSSKTKASTDTQYF. CDR3 coding DNA: TGTGCCAGCAGTTCTAAAACTAAGGCCAGCACAGATACGCAGTATTTT.

This clonotype occurred a few times. The CDR3 sequence is CASEVRPTYGYTF. The CDR3 region has the DNA TGTGCCAGCGAAGTTCGGCCCACCTATGGCTACACCTTC. The V gene is TRBV6-1, the J gene TRBJ1-2; D call uncertain. V was trimmed by 8 bases and J by 4 bases, leaving 14 bases between them. Germline V gene lookup returns CDR1 MNHNS and CDR2 SASEGT. The CDR3 runs 13 residues.

This clonotype was observed a few times. The chain is built from TRBV3-1 and TRBJ2-1; the match to TRBD2 covers 10 bases. Losses at the gene ends were 8 bases for V and 6 bases for J; bases not matched to a gene: 10. The CDR3 covers 15 residues. Germline loops: CDR1 LGHDT, CDR2 YNNKEL (reference sequence). CDR3 sequence reads: CASVVAGGSVNEQFF. CDR3 DNA: TGTGCCAGCGTCGTAGCGGGGGGCTCGGTCAATGAGCAGTTCTTC.

This clonotype showed up just a few times. The V and J genes are TRBV24-1 and TRBJ2-5, with TRBD1 matching 8 bases. Germline assignment: CDR1 KGHDR and CDR2 SFDVKD. J gave up 2 bases and V 3 bases, and 4 bases lay outside the gene matches. The CDR3 extends over 15 amino acids. The CDR3 sequence: CATSDVGQGQETQYF. DNA for the CDR3: TGTGCCACCAGTGATGTCGGACAGGGACAAGAGACCCAGTACTTC.

J is TRBJ1-4 and V is TRBV2; tentative D call: TRBD1 (5 bases). The ends were cut back, 3 bases at V and 11 bases at J, with 22 bases in the middle. The CDR3 totals 16 residues. Germline CDR1 and CDR2: SNHLY and FYNNEI. CDR3 nucleotides: TGTGCCAGCAGTGATCAATCCTCAGGAAGGGGTGGGAAACTGTTTTTT. This codes for CASSDQSSGRGGKLFF.